These 9 T cell receptor beta chains were all obtained from the same sample, sequenced in a study of CD8 T cells in Susac syndrome. An input of 0.5 to 1 ug of RNA was subjected to reverse transcription using random hexamers. TCRdb re-derived calls from the immunoSEQ multiplex PCR reads in MiXCR, one entry per CDR3 protein. The sample shows roughly 80,000 distinct CDR3 sequences, approximately 94% of them seen only once. Sequencing was performed on CD8+ T cells from PBMCs. These receptors came from a human donor with Susac syndrome.

The chain couples TRBV12-3 or TRBV12-4 to TRBJ2-5; D might be TRBD2 (6 bases). V was cut by 5 bases and J by 2 bases, with 12 bases left in between. The CDR3 totals 14 residues. The CDR3 loop is CASSHVGGQETQYF. The CDR3 bases are TGTGCCAGCAGTCATGTTGGGGGGCAAGAGACCCAGTACTTC.

The chain uses TRBV19 and TRBJ2-5; D might be TRBD2 (6 bases). CDR3 length: 13 amino acids. Germline V gene lookup returns CDR1 LNHDA and CDR2 SQIVND (reference sequence). Trimming cost V 8 bases and J 3 bases, with 13 bases left between them. In DNA form, the CDR3 reads TGTGCCAGTGCGGGACGGATGGAAGAGACCCAGTACTTC. Translation gives CASAGRMEETQYF.

The V and J genes are TRBV5-1 and TRBJ2-5; D might be TRBD1 (5 bases). With 3 bases removed from V and 1 base from J, the gap between germline ends came to 7 bases. The germline CDR1 and CDR2 sequences are SGHRS and YFSETQ. The CDR3 totals 13 residues. This CDR3 is CASSSQAQETQYF. The CDR3 DNA is TGCGCCAGCAGCTCACAGGCCCAAGAGACCCAGTACTTC.

This clonotype was observed once. J is TRBJ2-5 and V is TRBV25-1; 8 nucleotides agree with TRBD2. Germline loops: CDR1 MGHDK, CDR2 SYGVNS. The CDR3 loop spans 17 amino acids. The ends lost 2 bases at V and 5 bases at J; junction bases unmatched: 13. CDR3 protein: CASSEPPRTSYRETQYF. CDR3 in DNA: TGTGCCAGCAGTGAACCCCCTCGGACTAGCTACCGCGAGACCCAGTACTTC.

The gene calls are TRBV13 and TRBJ2-5; D is uncertain. This CDR3 is 14 amino acids long. Germline CDR1 PRHDT, CDR2 FYEKMQ (reference sequence). Deletions cut 2 bases from V and 5 bases from J, with 12 bases between. The CDR3 coding sequence is TGTGCCAGCAGCTTAAGGGCAAATGCGGAGACCCAGTACTTC. Translating it yields CASSLRANAETQYF.

This clonotype was seen only once. V is TRBV30 and J is TRBJ1-5; TRBD1 is a possible D gene (5 bases). The CDR3 runs 16 residues. The germline V gene encodes CDR1 GTSNPN and CDR2 SVGIG (reference sequence). V was cut by 3 bases and J by 6 bases, with 21 bases left in between. CDR3 coding DNA: TGTGCCTGGAGCCCCCCGGATCCGGGGCGGGGTCAGCCCCAGCATTTT. This gives the protein CAWSPPDPGRGQPQHF.

The V and J genes are TRBV12-3 or TRBV12-4 and TRBJ2-3; D remains unclear. CDR3 length: 13 amino acids. The V and J ends lost 6 bases and 4 bases respectively, with 11 bases between them. The CDR3 bases are TGTGCCAGCAGACCTGACACGTCAGATACGCAGTATTTT. This encodes CASRPDTSDTQYF.

V is TRBV12-3 or TRBV12-4 and J is TRBJ1-1, with D possibly matching TRBD1 (6 bases). The CDR3 totals 19 residues. Between the trimmed V and J ends, which lost 5 bases and 1 base, there was a span of 26 bases. In DNA form, the CDR3 reads TGTGCCAGCAGTCGCCCTCTCTTGACACGGGACACTGGGAACACTGAAGCTTTCTTT. Protein: CASSRPLLTRDTGNTEAFF.

The chain links TRBV13 to TRBJ2-5; 7 nucleotides align to TRBD2. This CDR3 comprises 13 residues. The junction had 6 bases not matched to a gene; V was cut back by 2 bases and J by 9 bases. Germline lookup yields CDR1 PRHDT and CDR2 FYEKMQ (reference sequence). The chain's CDR3 is CASSLRAAGAQYF. The CDR3 region has the DNA TGTGCCAGCAGCTTAAGGGCGGCGGGGGCCCAGTACTTC.